A single sample gave rise to the 17 T cell receptor beta chains below, sequenced in a study of T-cell reconstitution after alpha-beta-depleted transplantation in children (dated by TCRdb to the mid-2010s). Library construction relied on PCR. The sequencer listed for this sample is Illumina HiSeq 2500. TCR libraries were prepared with molecular barcoding, using unique molecular identifiers to normalize TCRbeta repertoire quantification. The raw public reads went through TCRdb reprocessing: fastp at Q25, MiXCR clone calling, in-frame beta chains kept. One record per CDR3 amino acid sequence lists the most common genes and DNA. The sample table lists hundreds of thousands of distinct CDR3 sequences, roughly 15% of them with a count of one. The ten largest clones capture approximately 1% of the sample. This sample comprised PBMCs from the stem cell graft donor, obtained from the stem cell graft. The receptors were gathered from a human donor who donated a stem cell graft to a child with acute myeloid leukemia.

This clonotype showed up many times. The chain employs TRBV29-1 and TRBJ2-1; 7 bases are a match to TRBD2. Germline loops: CDR1 SQVTM, CDR2 ANQGSEA. The ends lost 3 bases at V and 10 bases at J; junction bases unmatched: 6. The CDR3 sequence is 12 residues long. CDR3 protein: CSVERGRVEQFF. CDR3 nucleotide sequence: TGCAGCGTTGAGCGGGGGAGAGTCGAGCAGTTCTTC.

The V and J genes are TRBV3-1 and TRBJ2-5; D ambiguous. Between the trimmed V and J ends, which lost 7 bases and 2 bases, there was a span of 11 bases. CDR1 is LGHDT, CDR2 YNNKEL, per germline (reference sequence). CDR3 length: 13 amino acids. CDR3 bases: TGTGCCAGCAACAGAATAGAACAAGAGACCCAGTACTTC. This gives the protein CASNRIEQETQYF.

This clonotype was seen only a few times. J is TRBJ1-4 and V is TRBV20-1; tentatively, D is TRBD1 (6 bases). V was pared by 1 base and J by 0 bases, with 15 bases between. From germline, CDR1 is DFQATT and CDR2 SNEGSKA (reference sequence). The CDR3 is made up of 17 amino acids. CDR3 DNA sequence: TGCAGTGCTAGAGCCGGGGGCAGTCCTTCAACTAATGAAAAACTGTTTTTT. Translating it yields CSARAGGSPSTNEKLFF.

This clonotype was seen repeatedly, ten times or more. V gene TRBV12-3 or TRBV12-4 combines with J gene TRBJ2-1; D might be TRBD1 or TRBD2, each matching 6 bases. The CDR3 sequence is 15 residues long. With 3 bases removed from V and 2 bases from J, the gap between germline ends came to 11 bases. This CDR3 reads CASSFKGEAYNEQFF. The CDR3 nucleotides read TGTGCCAGCAGTTTTAAGGGGGAGGCCTACAATGAGCAGTTCTTC.

This clonotype appeared a few times. This chain joins TRBV7-2 and TRBJ1-1; 8 nucleotides agree with TRBD1. Trimming at V came to 0 bases and at J to 0 bases, leaving 9 bases not matched to a gene. This CDR3 has 18 residues. Per germline, CDR1 SGHTA and CDR2 FQGNSA. The DNA for the CDR3 is TGTGCCAGCAGCTTAGCCCCAGCAGGGGGCATCATGAACACTGAAGCTTTCTTT. It specifies CASSLAPAGGIMNTEAFF.

This clonotype was picked up a small number of times. The gene calls are TRBV20-1 and TRBJ1-2; no definite D call. The V gene's germline CDR1 is DFQATT and CDR2 SNEGSKA (reference sequence). This CDR3 contains 15 residues. V lost 5 bases and J lost 7, with 23 bases in between. For the CDR3, the DNA is TGCAGTGCTGTGGGGAGAGGAGCGTCTCTCCGTGGCTACACCTTC. This gives the protein CSAVGRGASLRGYTF.

Only a few counts were recorded for this clonotype. The chain links TRBV15 to TRBJ2-2, with 11 bases identical to TRBD2. After removal of 9 bases from V and 5 bases from J, the junction contained 8 bases not matched to a gene. This CDR3 comprises 15 residues. CDR1 and CDR2 (germline): LNHNV, YYDKDF (reference sequence). The CDR3 reads CATQTSGGPTGELFF. The CDR3 DNA sequence: TGTGCCACTCAAACTAGCGGGGGTCCGACCGGGGAGCTGTTTTTT. Filled out from reference TRBV15 and TRBJ2-2, the complete variable domain reads DAMVIQNPRYQVTQFGKPVTLSCSQTLNHNVMYWYQQKSSQAPKLLFHYYDKDFNNEADTPDNFQSRRPNTSFCFLDIRSPGLGDTAMYLCATQTSGGPTGELFFGEGSRLTVL.

This clonotype was seen a few times. This chain uses TRBV20-1 with TRBJ2-7; perhaps D is TRBD1 or TRBD2 (5 bases each). V was shortened by 6 bases and J by 3 bases, with 15 bases between the two germline ends. Per the germline V gene, CDR1 is DFQATT and CDR2 is SNEGSKA (reference sequence). The CDR3 sequence is 13 residues long. CDR3 DNA sequence: TGCAGTGCAGACCGGGACCGAGACTACGAGCAGTACGTC. Translation gives CSADRDRDYEQYV.

This clonotype has a count of ten or more. CDR3 in DNA: TGTGCCAGCAGTGAACACCAGGGGAGAGGTTACAATGAGCAGTTCTTC. This translates into CASSEHQGRGYNEQFF. The rearrangement uses TRBV6-1 and TRBJ2-1, with a tentative D call TRBD1 (6 bases). This CDR3 contains 16 residues. Germline V gene data show CDR1 as MNHNS and CDR2 as SASEGT. The V gene lost 2 bases and the J gene lost 4 bases, with 15 bases spanning the gap.

In this sample, this clonotype turned up many times. The chain carries TRBV29-1 and TRBJ2-3; 7 nucleotides line up with TRBD1. The CDR3 length is 12 residues. Per germline, CDR1 SQVTM and CDR2 ANQGSEA. The V and J ends lost 5 bases and 4 bases, in that order; junction bases with no gene match: 3. This CDR3 is CSVSQGSDTQYF. In DNA, the CDR3 is TGCAGCGTTTCACAGGGGTCAGATACGCAGTATTTT.

This clonotype was detected ten times or more. The CDR3 bases are TGCGCCAGCAGCTTGGACAGAAGATACGAGCAGTACTTC. Amino acid sequence: CASSLDRRYEQYF. J is TRBJ2-7 and V is TRBV5-1; no reliable D call. The CDR3 contains 13 residues. V was shortened by 0 bases and J by 4 bases, with 8 bases between the two germline ends. Germline loops: CDR1 SGHRS, CDR2 YFSETQ.

This sequence joins TRBV9 and TRBJ1-1; 10 nucleotides line up with TRBD1. The germline gives CDR1 SGDLS, CDR2 YYNGEE. The CDR3 contains 15 residues. V lost 4 bases to trimming and J lost 1 base; unmatched junction nucleotides: 4. DNA of the CDR3: TGTGCCAGCAGCAGACAGGGGGCTGCGAACACTGAAGCTTTCTTT. It encodes CASSRQGAANTEAFF.

The genes are TRBV4-1 and TRBJ2-5, with 10 bases identical to TRBD2. Per the germline V gene, CDR1 is MGHRA and CDR2 is YSYEKL. The CDR3 is 18 residues long. V dropped 6 bases and J dropped 0; count of bases not matched to a gene: 13. CDR3 sequence: CASSPGPLAGGHQETQYF. DNA of the CDR3: TGCGCCAGCAGTCCCGGCCCCTTAGCGGGGGGACACCAAGAGACCCAGTACTTC.

This clonotype was counted at least ten times. This chain links TRBV5-5 with TRBJ1-2, with TRBD1 identical over 7 bases. The CDR3 covers 16 residues. Germline CDR1 and CDR2: SGHKS and YYEKEE (reference sequence). Trimming took 5 bases from V and 2 from J; bases not matched to a gene: 12. This CDR3 reads CASSFAVPGQNYGYTF. The DNA for the CDR3 is TGTGCCAGCAGTTTCGCCGTCCCGGGACAGAACTATGGCTACACCTTC.

The table lists this clonotype with a few counts. V gene TRBV30 combines with J gene TRBJ2-5, with D perhaps matching TRBD1 (6 bases). Trimming pared 8 bases from V and 2 bases from J, leaving 12 bases between. CDR1 and CDR2 (germline): GTSNPN, SVGIG (reference sequence). The CDR3 is made up of 12 amino acids. CDR3 residues: CAGAQGQETQYF. For the CDR3, the DNA is TGTGCCGGAGCACAGGGTCAAGAGACCCAGTACTTC.

This clonotype was detected many times. This chain uses TRBV9 with TRBJ2-5, with D perhaps matching TRBD2 (6 bases). The CDR3 spans 14 residues. The V gene lost 0 bases and the J gene lost 5 bases, with 11 bases spanning the gap. Looked up from germline, CDR1 is SGDLS and CDR2 is YYNGEE. CDR3 sequence (DNA): TGTGCCAGCAGCGTAGTGGCCAGCGGGGAGACCCAGTACTTC. Translation: CASSVVASGETQYF. Full variable domain (rest looked up from reference TRBV9 and TRBJ2-5): DSGVTQTPKHLITATGQRVTLRCSPRSGDLSVYWYQQSLDQGLQFLIQYYNGEERAKGNILERFSAQQFPDLHSELNLSSLELGDSALYFCASSVVASGETQYFGPGTRLLVL.

This clonotype was counted between two and nine times. The chain employs TRBV7-2 and TRBJ2-7, with 11 bases matching TRBD2. Germline V gives CDR1 SGHTA, CDR2 FQGNSA. With V trimmed by 5 bases and J by 0 bases, 6 bases remained unmatched. The CDR3 covers 16 residues. The CDR3 here is CASSLTSGGYSYEQYF. CDR3 nucleotide sequence: TGTGCCAGCAGCCTTACTAGCGGGGGTTACTCCTACGAGCAGTACTTC. Together with reference TRBV7-2 and TRBJ2-7, the CDR3 gives the full variable domain: GAGVSQSPSNKVTEKGKDVELRCDPISGHTALYWYRQSLGQGLEFLIYFQGNSAPDKSGLPSDRFSAERTGGSVSTLTIQRTQQEDSAVYLCASSLTSGGYSYEQYFGPGTRLTVT.